These 16 T cell receptor beta chains share one sample of origin, sequenced in a study of cytomegalovirus exposure and HLA in healthy donors. Researchers ran the PCR with 60 Vbeta and 13 Jbeta primers. Sequencing was performed with immunoSEQ multiplex PCR; in TCRdb, only in-frame clones are kept and a portion is missing. The sample lists roughly 150,000 clones, about 80% occurring once. The sequenced sample consisted of PBMCs. Receptors were obtained from a man aged 25-40 years in good health and CMV-seronegative.

In the case of this clone: The junction departs from germline at one end; a sequencing error may be responsible. J is TRBJ1-2 and V is TRBV14, with D perhaps TRBD1 (5 bases). The length of the CDR3 is 13 residues. CDR1 is SGHDN, CDR2 FVKESK, per germline. CDR3 region: CASSPVRGVGYTF. The CDR3 DNA sequence: TGTGCAAGCAGCCCAGTACGGGGGGTTGGCTACACCTTC.

This clone was counted a single time. The chain uses TRBV4-2 and TRBJ2-7; maybe TRBD2 (7 bases). Germline V CDR1 and CDR2: LGHNA, YNFKEQ. The CDR3 runs to 14 residues. Trimming removed 4 bases at V and 4 bases at J, with 14 bases between. CDR3 residues: CASSRGGGPYEQYF. Written as DNA, the CDR3 is TGTGCCAGCAGCCGAGGGGGGGGCCCTTACGAGCAGTACTTC.

This sequence joins TRBV2 and TRBJ1-1, with D unclear. The V and J ends lost 8 bases and 1 base respectively, with 20 bases between them. Germline V gives CDR1 SNHLY, CDR2 FYNNEI. This CDR3 region has 16 residues. CDR3 in DNA: TGTGCCAGCCGGGTATTCTTCGCCGCCCCGAACACTGAAGCTTTCTTT. Its protein is CASRVFFAAPNTEAFF.

This chain links TRBV4-3 with TRBJ2-1; 10 bases are a match to TRBD2. The V gene end was trimmed by 4 bases and the J gene end by 6 bases; junction bases not matched to a gene: 12. The CDR3 runs to 17 residues. Germline CDR1 and CDR2: LGHNA and YSLEER. The CDR3 nucleotides are TGCGCCAGCAGCCCGATTTGGCAACTAGCGGGGATCAATGAGCAGTTCTTC. Its protein product is CASSPIWQLAGINEQFF.

Relative to its sample, this clone is medium-sized. The sample contains more than one DNA sequence encoding this CDR3. The chain combines TRBV28 with TRBJ1-1; 10 bases line up with TRBD1. V gave up 6 bases and J gave up 3 bases; unmatched junction bases: 4. CDR3 length: 14 residues. The germline gives CDR1 MDHEN, CDR2 SYDVKM. CDR3 residues: CASRTGGGDTEAFF. CDR3 bases: TGTGCCAGCAGGACAGGGGGCGGTGACACTGAAGCTTTCTTT.

Remarks on this clone: Other nucleotide sequences in the sample specify the same CDR3. V gene TRBV10-3 combines with J gene TRBJ1-1, with D perhaps matching TRBD1 (6 bases). The CDR3 sequence is 14 residues long. Germline values: CDR1 ENHRY, CDR2 SYGVKD. Trimming took 7 bases from V and 0 from J, leaving 12 bases between them. CDR3 loop: CAITPTGMNTEAFF. Here the CDR3 DNA reads TGTGCCATCACCCCGACAGGAATGAACACTGAAGCTTTCTTT.

CDR3 region: CASNRLAGVDEQFF. The CDR3 region has the DNA TGTGCCAGCAACCGACTAGCGGGAGTCGATGAGCAGTTCTTC. This rearrangement joins TRBV6-5 to TRBJ2-1, with 12 positions matching TRBD2. CDR1 MNHEY and CDR2 SVGAGI come from the germline V gene. The CDR3 is 14 residues long. Trimming at V came to 7 bases and at J to 8 bases, leaving 6 bases not matched to a gene.

This clone turned up a few times. V usage is TRBV6-1 and J usage is TRBJ1-3; TRBD1 aligns across 12 bases. The CDR3 consists of 16 residues. Looked up from germline, CDR1 is MNHNS and CDR2 is SASEGT. V lost 8 bases, J lost 3 bases, and 8 bases stayed unmatched. CDR3 DNA sequence: TGTGCCAGCGGAGAAGGGGACAGGGGGCTTGGAAACACCATATATTTT. Translation: CASGEGDRGLGNTIYF.

The chain carries TRBV23-1 and TRBJ1-2; possibly TRBD1 for D (6 bases). TRBV23-1 is known as an ORF, though its function is uncertain. This CDR3 is 14 amino acids long. Trimming removed 9 bases at V and 7 bases at J, with 21 bases between. CDR3 DNA sequence: TGCGCCAGGCAACAGGGTGGGGACCTCGGTGGCTACACCTTC. Translation: CARQQGGDLGGYTF.

The chain uses TRBV7-2 and TRBJ1-2; D is uncertain. Germline-derived CDR1 and CDR2 are SGHTA and FQGNSA. Trimming cost V 2 bases and J 4 bases, with 14 bases left between them. The CDR3 totals 15 residues. The CDR3 region is CASSLSGVLSYGYTF. The CDR3 nucleotides read TGTGCCAGCAGCTTATCGGGAGTCCTCAGCTATGGCTACACCTTC.

The chain joins TRBV29-1 to TRBJ1-1; TRBD1 is a possible D gene (5 bases). The CDR3 is 15 residues long. The ends were cut back, 7 bases at V and 3 bases at J, with 21 bases in the middle. The germline V gene encodes CDR1 SQVTM and CDR2 ANQGSEA. In DNA form, the CDR3 reads TGCAGCGCTGGGGCTACGTACTGGGGGGACACTGAAGCTTTCTTT. Translation gives CSAGATYWGDTEAFF.

This clone was picked up a small number of times. The CDR3, as DNA: TGCAGCGTTGTAAAGGGGCATCGGGGGATGAACACTGAAGCTTTCTTT. Amino acids: CSVVKGHRGMNTEAFF. The rearrangement uses TRBV29-1 and TRBJ1-1, with a weak D call TRBD1 (5 bases). Per the germline V gene, CDR1 is SQVTM and CDR2 is ANQGSEA. CDR3 length: 16 amino acids. The V and J ends lost 4 bases and 0 bases respectively, with 18 bases between them.

The CDR3 here is CASSFNGWRLFF. CDR3 coding DNA: TGTGCCAGCAGCTTCAACGGGTGGCGGCTGTTTTTT. The chain uses TRBV7-9 and TRBJ2-2; no clear D. The CDR3 has 12 residues. The V gene lost 3 bases and the J gene lost 13 bases, with 12 bases spanning the gap. The germline CDR1 and CDR2 sequences are SEHNR and FQNEAQ (reference sequence).

J is TRBJ1-5 and V is TRBV12-1; the table's D call, TRBD1, has no DNA check behind it. TRBV12-1 represents a pseudogene. The CDR3 is 16 amino acids. This CDR3 reads CASSFGWQGIVQPQHF. CDR3 sequence (DNA): TGTGCCAGCAGCTTTGGGTGGCAGGGGATTGTGCAGCCCCAGCATTTT.

This rearrangement joins TRBV6-1 to TRBJ1-1; D might be TRBD1 (6 bases). The germline V gene encodes CDR1 MNHNS and CDR2 SASEGT. V dropped 4 bases and J dropped 1 base, with 10 bases sitting between them. The CDR3 contains 14 residues. The CDR3: CASSVKGQNTEAFF. The CDR3 DNA sequence: TGTGCCAGCAGTGTCAAGGGACAGAACACTGAAGCTTTCTTT.

The rearrangement links TRBV29-1 to TRBJ1-2; tentative D call: TRBD1 (6 bases). This CDR3 region has 12 residues. CDR1 and CDR2 from the germline V gene are SQVTM and ANQGSEA. V was cut by 4 bases and J by 3 bases, with 9 bases left in between. CDR3 in DNA: TGCAGCGTTGGTAACAGGGACTATGGCTACACCTTC. Encoded protein: CSVGNRDYGYTF.